Sequencing of this T cell receptor beta chain was carried out in a study of regulatory and conventional T cells in RAG deficiency. Profiling relied on immunoSEQ multiplex PCR, and the TCRdb table lists in-frame clones only, not all of them. The table shows about 24,000 clones, with roughly 96% occurring only once. Genomic DNA came from blood conventional CD4+ T cells gated CD25-low CD127-high. Per the germline V gene, CDR1 is SGHRS and CDR2 is YFSETQ. The CDR3 is 18 residues long. V was pared by 0 bases and J by 0 bases, with 9 bases of the junction left unmatched. These data were also reused for a study on regulatory T cells. That report notes: The primer mix had 52 TRBV and 13 TRBJ primers.

The TCR comes from a human donor in good health. The sequenced material came from CD25- CD4+ T cells sorted from blood. This chain uses TRBV5-1 with TRBJ2-7, with 10 bases lining up with TRBD1. CDR3 in DNA: TGCGCCAGCAGCTTGGCGGAACGGACAGGGGGGAACTCCTACGAGCAGTACTTC. This encodes CASSLAERTGGNSYEQYF.